The 30 T cell receptor beta chains given below trace back to one sample, sequenced in a study of blood T cell repertoires in COVID-19. Libraries were prepared by immunoSEQ multiplex PCR; TCRdb keeps only in-frame clonotypes and omits some of them. The table includes 90,000 to 120,000 clones, roughly nine tenths detected once. The sample comprised peripheral blood. These receptors originate from a man aged 40-49 years with active or convalescent COVID-19.

This clone was seen just once. The V and J genes are TRBV4-1 and TRBJ1-4; the D gene is possibly TRBD1 (6 bases). CDR3 size: 15 residues. V was shortened by 3 bases and J by 1 base, with 9 bases between the two germline ends. Looked up from germline, CDR1 is MGHRA and CDR2 is YSYEKL. This CDR3 reads CASSQQGLTNEKLFF. CDR3 coding DNA: TGCGCCAGCAGCCAGCAGGGGTTAACTAATGAAAAACTGTTTTTT.

V gene TRBV7-2 combines with J gene TRBJ2-1, with 10 nucleotides matching TRBD2. Germline V gives CDR1 SGHTA, CDR2 FQGNSA. V was pared by 2 bases and J by 4 bases, with 2 bases of the junction left unmatched. This CDR3 comprises 15 residues. DNA of the CDR3: TGTGCCAGCAGCTTACGACTAGCGGGTTACAATGAGCAGTTCTTC. Amino acid sequence: CASSLRLAGYNEQFF. Full variable domain (remainder filled in from reference TRBV7-2 and TRBJ2-1): GAGVSQSPSNKVTEKGKDVELRCDPISGHTALYWYRQSLGQGLEFLIYFQGNSAPDKSGLPSDRFSAERTGGSVSTLTIQRTQQEDSAVYLCASSLRLAGYNEQFFGPGTRLTVL.

The gene calls are TRBV12-3 or TRBV12-4 and TRBJ1-1; D remains unclear. CDR3 length: 13 amino acids. V was clipped by 6 bases and J by 10 bases, with 18 bases between them. The CDR3 protein is CASSPQLGVSAFF. The CDR3, as DNA: TGTGCCAGCAGCCCTCAATTGGGAGTCTCAGCTTTCTTT.

By proportion, this clone is medium-sized. The rearrangement uses TRBV7-3 and TRBJ2-5; TRBD1 aligns across 12 bases. The V and J ends lost 5 bases and 5 bases, in that order; junction bases with no gene match: 6. The CDR3 has 15 amino acids. CDR1 SGHTA and CDR2 FQGTGA come from the germline V gene. CDR3 protein: CASSVGTGGRETQYF. The CDR3 DNA sequence: TGTGCCAGCAGCGTAGGGACAGGGGGCCGTGAGACCCAGTACTTC.

V is TRBV28 and J is TRBJ1-2; tentative D call: TRBD1 (5 bases). The germline CDR1 and CDR2 sequences are MDHEN and SYDVKM. The V gene lost 5 bases and the J gene lost 7 bases, with 8 bases spanning the gap. The CDR3 has 11 residues. The CDR3 region is CASSHRGGYTF. The CDR3 nucleotides read TGTGCCAGCAGTCATAGGGGTGGCTACACCTTC.

This chain joins TRBV20-1 and TRBJ2-7; no clear D. The germline V and J ends were trimmed by 5 bases and 5 bases, with 7 bases remaining between them. Germline V lookup: CDR1 DFQATT, CDR2 SNEGSKA (reference sequence). The CDR3 length is 10 residues. Written as DNA, the CDR3 is TGCAGTGCTGGTCGGGACGAGCAGTACTTC. Protein: CSAGRDEQYF.

The rearrangement uses TRBV19 and TRBJ2-2, with 9 bases fitting TRBD2. J lost 4 bases, V lost 7 bases, and 4 bases had no gene match. The CDR3 runs 14 residues. In germline, CDR1 is LNHDA, CDR2 SQIVND (reference sequence). CDR3 coding DNA: TGTGCCAGTACTAGCGGGACCGTCACCGGGGAGCTGTTTTTT. The encoded protein is CASTSGTVTGELFF.

This clone has more than one count but fewer than ten. V is TRBV6-5 and J is TRBJ1-2; 7 positions match TRBD1. Germline V gene data show CDR1 as MNHEY and CDR2 as SVGAGI. The CDR3 spans 14 residues. J gave up 4 bases and V 3 bases, and 5 bases lay outside the gene matches. CDR3 bases: TGTGCCAGCAGTTATACTCAGGGGGGCTATGGCTACACCTTC. The encoded protein is CASSYTQGGYGYTF.

This clone was detected once. The chain links TRBV7-9 to TRBJ2-7; 13 bases are shared with TRBD2. The V and J ends lost 5 bases and 6 bases, in that order; junction bases with no gene match: 4. CDR1 is SEHNR, CDR2 FQNEAQ, per germline (reference sequence). The CDR3 has 14 amino acids. CDR3 protein: CASSGLAGAGEQYF. The CDR3 nucleotides read TGTGCCAGCAGCGGACTAGCGGGAGCAGGCGAGCAGTACTTC.

The V call is TRBV11-2, the J call TRBJ2-5; D is possibly TRBD1 (6 bases). The CDR3 loop spans 16 amino acids. From germline, CDR1 is SGHAT and CDR2 FQNNGV. V was trimmed by 0 bases and J by 4 bases, leaving 15 bases between them. This chain's CDR3 is CASSLDLGAAPETQYF. CDR3 in DNA: TGTGCCAGCAGCTTAGACTTGGGGGCAGCCCCAGAGACCCAGTACTTC. Full variable domain (missing parts from reference TRBV11-2 and TRBJ2-5): EAGVAQSPRYKIIEKRQSVAFWCNPISGHATLYWYQQILGQGPKLLIQFQNNGVVDDSQLPKDRFSAERLKGVDSTLKIQPAKLEDSAVYLCASSLDLGAAPETQYFGPGTRLLVL.

V is TRBV7-2 and J is TRBJ2-2, with 7 bases identical to TRBD1. V trimming: 4 bases; J trimming: 4 bases; junction bases outside the gene matches: 6. The CDR3 is made up of 15 amino acids. Germline V gene sequence: CDR1 SGHTA, CDR2 FQGNSA. The CDR3 region is CASSSKTGTTGELFF. CDR3 nucleotide sequence: TGTGCCAGCAGCTCCAAGACAGGGACCACCGGGGAGCTGTTTTTT.

The chain joins TRBV5-4 to TRBJ1-6; 9 bases map to TRBD1. Germline V gene lookup returns CDR1 SGHNT and CDR2 YYREEE (reference sequence). J lost 9 bases, V lost 4 bases, and 5 bases had no gene match. This CDR3 is 14 amino acids long. CDR3 region: CASSLQGAGSPLHF. CDR3 nucleotide sequence: TGTGCCAGCAGCCTACAGGGGGCTGGTTCACCCCTCCACTTT.

This clone was seen a few times. V usage is TRBV19 and J usage is TRBJ2-7, with TRBD1 as a possible D gene (6 bases). Germline loops: CDR1 LNHDA, CDR2 SQIVND (reference sequence). The CDR3 consists of 13 residues. V was cut by 4 bases and J by 2 bases, with 9 bases left in between. The CDR3 loop is CASSTDRTYEQYF. The CDR3 region has the DNA TGTGCCAGTAGTACAGACAGGACCTACGAGCAGTACTTC.

This clone has just a few counts. CDR3 protein: CASSRVGGQGTEAFF. The CDR3 region has the DNA TGTGCCAGCAGCCGAGTGGGGGGACAGGGAACTGAAGCTTTCTTT. This sequence joins TRBV7-3 and TRBJ1-1; 9 nucleotides line up with TRBD1. This CDR3 is 15 amino acids long. Trimming cost V 5 bases and J 5 bases; bases outside gene matches: 9. Germline V CDR1 and CDR2: SGHTA, FQGTGA.

The genes are TRBV5-1 and TRBJ1-6; D is possibly TRBD1 (5 bases). The CDR3 runs to 13 residues. V was shortened by 0 bases and J by 9 bases, with 7 bases between the two germline ends. Germline V gives CDR1 SGHRS, CDR2 YFSETQ. The CDR3 DNA follows: TGCGCCAGCAGCTTGGGCAGGGCTTCACCCCTCCACTTT. Translation gives CASSLGRASPLHF.

As for this clone: At the DNA level, this CDR3 is encoded by other sequences in the same sample as well. The chain links TRBV30 to TRBJ1-2, with unresolved D. Trimming left V 0 bases short and J 6 bases short, with 8 bases between. Germline V lookup: CDR1 GTSNPN, CDR2 SVGIG (reference sequence). This CDR3 contains 12 residues. The CDR3 loop is CAWSVSGNGYTF. The CDR3 nucleotides read TGTGCCTGGAGTGTAAGCGGGAATGGCTACACCTTC.

This rearrangement joins TRBV7-9 to TRBJ1-1, with 10 bases lining up with TRBD1. CDR1 is SEHNR and CDR2 is FQNEAQ in the germline V gene (reference sequence). Trimming at V came to 3 bases and at J to 1 base, leaving 2 bases not matched to a gene. The CDR3 covers 15 residues. The chain's CDR3 is CASSFGTGANTEAFF. DNA of the CDR3: TGTGCCAGCAGCTTCGGGACAGGGGCGAACACTGAAGCTTTCTTT.

This clone was seen once. The V call is TRBV28, the J call TRBJ1-1; 8 bases are shared with TRBD1. CDR1 is MDHEN and CDR2 is SYDVKM in the germline V gene. The CDR3 consists of 15 residues. The V and J ends lost 4 bases and 7 bases, in that order; junction bases with no gene match: 11. The chain's CDR3 is CASSSIRDRFYEAFF. The CDR3 DNA reads TGTGCCAGCAGTTCGATCCGGGACAGGTTTTATGAAGCTTTCTTT.

This rearrangement joins TRBV7-3 to TRBJ2-2; no firm D call. The CDR3 consists of 13 residues. Trimming left V 6 bases short and J 1 base short, with 6 bases between. The germline CDR1 and CDR2 sequences are SGHTA and FQGTGA. The CDR3 protein is CASSSGNTGELFF. The CDR3 region has the DNA TGTGCCAGCAGTAGTGGGAACACCGGGGAGCTGTTTTTT.

The CDR3 coding sequence is TGTGCCAGCACGCGGACTAGCGCTTACAATGAGCAGTTCTTC. The encoded protein is CASTRTSAYNEQFF. V gene TRBV27 combines with J gene TRBJ2-1, with 9 positions matching TRBD2. V shed 7 bases and J 4 bases; nucleotides not matched to a gene: 5. This CDR3 is built from 14 residues. The germline V gene encodes CDR1 MNHEY and CDR2 SMNVEV (reference sequence).

For the CDR3, the DNA is TGTGCCAGCAGGCGGACAGGGCAACACGAGCAGTACTTC. Amino acid sequence: CASRRTGQHEQYF. The genes are TRBV27 and TRBJ2-7; 8 nucleotides match TRBD1. The CDR3 is made up of 13 amino acids. Germline-derived CDR1 and CDR2 are MNHEY and SMNVEV (reference sequence). Trimming took 6 bases from V and 5 from J; bases not matched to a gene: 6.

This chain connects TRBV7-8 to TRBJ1-5, with D possibly matching TRBD1 (5 bases). The CDR3 contains 14 residues. CDR1 is SGHVS and CDR2 is FQNEAQ in the germline V gene. The V and J ends lost 4 bases and 7 bases respectively, with 14 bases between them. CDR3 residues: CASSSQGGEQPQHF. CDR3 DNA: TGTGCCAGCAGCTCCCAGGGAGGAGAGCAGCCCCAGCATTTT. Using reference TRBV7-8 and TRBJ1-5 for the parts outside the CDR3, the full variable domain is GAGVSQSPRYKVAKRGQDVALRCDPISGHVSLFWYQQALGQGPEFLTYFQNEAQLDKSGLPSDRFFAERPEGSVSTLKIQRTQQEDSAVYLCASSSQGGEQPQHFGDGTRLSIL.

The rearrangement joins TRBV6-1 to TRBJ1-4, with D uncertain. The CDR3 spans 14 residues. Germline V lookup: CDR1 MNHNS, CDR2 SASEGT. The V end was cut by 3 bases, the J end by 0 bases, with 5 bases between. CDR3 protein: CASSDRTTNEKLFF. Written as DNA, the CDR3 is TGTGCCAGCAGTGACAGAACAACTAATGAAAAACTGTTTTTT.

The chain recombines TRBV28 with TRBJ1-6, with 10 bases aligning to TRBD1. The V gene end was trimmed by 7 bases and the J gene end by 7 bases; junction bases not matched to a gene: 7. Germline V lookup: CDR1 MDHEN, CDR2 SYDVKM. The CDR3 totals 15 residues. CDR3 sequence: CASTPEDRGNSPLHF. CDR3 DNA sequence: TGTGCCAGCACTCCCGAGGACAGGGGGAATTCACCCCTCCACTTT.

The chain couples TRBV25-1 to TRBJ1-1; tentatively, D is TRBD1 (5 bases). Germline V gives CDR1 MGHDK, CDR2 SYGVNS. The CDR3 is 14 residues long. V lost 4 bases and J 11 bases, leaving 20 bases between the germline ends. The CDR3 sequence: CASSGQGRILLAFF. The CDR3 DNA is TGTGCCAGCAGTGGTCAGGGTAGGATTTTGTTGGCTTTCTTT.

The chain carries TRBV27 and TRBJ1-5; D possibly corresponds to TRBD1 (6 bases). The CDR3 extends over 15 amino acids. V was trimmed by 2 bases and J by 7 bases, leaving 15 bases between them. Per germline, CDR1 MNHEY and CDR2 SMNVEV (reference sequence). The chain's CDR3 is CASSLTGSVFQPQHF. The CDR3 bases are TGTGCCAGCAGTTTAACAGGGTCGGTATTCCAGCCCCAGCATTTT.

This rearrangement joins TRBV10-1 to TRBJ2-7; 8 nucleotides align to TRBD1. The J segment lost 2 bases and the V segment lost 5 bases, leaving 11 bases of the junction unmatched. The CDR3 extends over 16 amino acids. Germline lookup yields CDR1 WNHNN and CDR2 SYGVQD (reference sequence). The CDR3, as DNA: TGCGCCAGCAGTCACGCCCTCGGACAGGGAACCTACGAGCAGTACTTC. Protein product: CASSHALGQGTYEQYF.

V and J are TRBV27 and TRBJ1-1; 8 positions match TRBD1. The germline V gene has CDR1 MNHEY and CDR2 SMNVEV (reference sequence). The CDR3 sequence is 14 residues long. With 5 bases clipped from V and 11 bases from J, the junction kept 13 bases outside the gene matches. The CDR3 loop is CASSTTGQVFRAFF. The DNA for the CDR3 is TGTGCCAGCAGTACCACGGGACAGGTATTTCGGGCTTTCTTT.

V usage is TRBV15 and J usage is TRBJ1-4, with 7 bases that match TRBD1. The trim removed 3 bases at V and 2 bases at J, leaving 12 bases unmatched. The CDR3 is 18 residues long. Germline CDR1 LNHNV, CDR2 YYDKDF (reference sequence). The CDR3 DNA sequence: TGTGCCACCAGCAGCCCCCCCCGACAGGGTTGTACTAATGAAAAACTGTTTTTT. This encodes CATSSPPRQGCTNEKLFF.

This clone has a single count. The J gene is TRBJ2-1, the V gene TRBV9; possible D gene TRBD2, 5 bases. V was pared by 0 bases and J by 8 bases, with 12 bases between. The length of the CDR3 is 14 residues. Germline V gene data show CDR1 as SGDLS and CDR2 as YYNGEE. The CDR3 DNA sequence: TGTGCCAGCAGCGTAGGCCTAGCCAACTATGAGCAGTTCTTC. Protein product: CASSVGLANYEQFF.